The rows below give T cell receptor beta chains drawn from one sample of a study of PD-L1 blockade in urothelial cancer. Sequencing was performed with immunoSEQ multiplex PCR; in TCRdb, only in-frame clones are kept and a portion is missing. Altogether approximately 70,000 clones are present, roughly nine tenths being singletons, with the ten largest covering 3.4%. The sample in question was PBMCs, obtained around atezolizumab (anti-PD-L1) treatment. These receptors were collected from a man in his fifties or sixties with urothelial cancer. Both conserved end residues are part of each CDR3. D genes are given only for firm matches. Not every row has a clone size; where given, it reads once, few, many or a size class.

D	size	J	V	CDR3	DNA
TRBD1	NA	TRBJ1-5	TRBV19	CASLARQGGTEQPQHF	TGTGCCAGCCTCGCGAGACAGGGGGGGACGGAGCAGCCCCAGCATTTT
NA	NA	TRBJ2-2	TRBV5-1	CASSLTGIRASGTGELFF	TGCGCCAGCAGCCTTACAGGAATCAGGGCAAGTGGCACCGGGGAGCTGTTTTTT
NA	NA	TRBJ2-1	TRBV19	CASSILAGSGEQFF	TGTGCCAGTAGTATTTTAGCAGGGTCGGGTGAGCAGTTCTTC
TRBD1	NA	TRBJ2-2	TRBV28	CASSLRGQLNTGELFF	TGTGCCAGCAGTTTGAGGGGACAGTTGAACACCGGGGAGCTGTTTTTT
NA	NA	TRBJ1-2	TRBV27	CASSFRGGFGYTF	TGTGCCAGCAGTTTCCGGGGGGGGTTCGGCTACACCTTC
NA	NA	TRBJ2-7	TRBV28	CASTSPLRLHEQYF	TGTGCCAGCACCTCACCTCTTCGACTCCACGAGCAGTACTTC
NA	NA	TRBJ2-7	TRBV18	CASTGTASYEQYF	TGTGCCAGCACCGGGACTGCCTCCTACGAGCAGTACTTC
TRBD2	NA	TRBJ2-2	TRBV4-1	CASSQELAGGAAGGELFF	TGCGCCAGCAGCCAAGAGCTAGCGGGAGGGGCCGCGGGCGGGGAGCTGTTTTTT
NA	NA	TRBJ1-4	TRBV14	CASSQYRLQEGEKLFF	TGTGCCAGCAGCCAATACCGGCTACAGGAGGGTGAAAAACTGTTTTTT
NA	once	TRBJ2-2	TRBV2	CASSEGPGELFF	TGTGCCAGCAGTGAGGGGCCCGGGGAGCTGTTTTTT